These 31 T cell receptor beta chains came from one sample sequenced in a study of T cells after posttransplantation cyclophosphamide. Only in-frame clones appear in the TCRdb table, and some are missing; sequencing was by immunoSEQ multiplex PCR. This table has 7,800 or so clones, around 90% appearing once. Sequences were obtained from CD4+ T cells sorted from blood. The origin of the receptors is a woman aged 45-59 years in good health and a related stem cell transplant donor.

As to this clone: The sample carries other DNA sequences with the same CDR3. This chain links TRBV6-1 with TRBJ1-5; 9 bases align to TRBD1. CDR1 and CDR2 (germline): MNHNS, SASEGT. After removal of 3 bases from V and 4 bases from J, the junction contained 7 bases not matched to a gene. There are 16 residues in the CDR3. CDR3 protein: CASSEGQGFQNQPQHF. In DNA, the CDR3 is TGTGCCAGCAGTGAGGGACAGGGTTTTCAAAATCAGCCCCAGCATTTT.

The rearrangement links TRBV11-3 to TRBJ2-1; 7 nucleotides match TRBD2. The CDR3 has 14 amino acids. V lost 5 bases to trimming and J lost 10 bases; unmatched junction nucleotides: 11. Germline CDR1 and CDR2: SGHNT and YENEEA. CDR3 nucleotide sequence: TGTGCCAGCAGCCCGGGGGGTAGCCGGAGGGAGCAGTTCTTC. Protein sequence: CASSPGGSRREQFF. Using reference TRBV11-3 and TRBJ2-1 for the parts outside the CDR3, the full variable domain is EAGVVQSPRYKIIEKKQPVAFWCNPISGHNTLYWYLQNLGQGPELLIRYENEEAVDDSQLPKDRFSAERLKGVDSTLKIQPAELGDSAVYLCASSPGGSRREQFFGPGTRLTVL.

The rearrangement links TRBV5-1 to TRBJ1-1; TRBD1 matches 8 bases. Germline CDR1 is SGHRS and CDR2 is YFSETQ. Trimming cost V 4 bases and J 4 bases; bases outside gene matches: 6. This CDR3 spans 14 amino acids. CDR3 bases: TGCGCCAGCAGCACAAGGACAGGGCGCACTGAAGCTTTCTTT. This codes for CASSTRTGRTEAFF.

The chain is built from TRBV19 and TRBJ1-1, with D uncertain. Germline V lookup: CDR1 LNHDA, CDR2 SQIVND (reference sequence). The CDR3 runs to 13 residues. The germline V and J ends were trimmed by 7 bases and 1 base, with 10 bases remaining between them. The DNA for the CDR3 is TGTGCCAGTACGATCGGAGGGAACACTGAAGCTTTCTTT. Its translation is CASTIGGNTEAFF.

The rearrangement uses TRBV15 and TRBJ2-2, with TRBD2 matching 10 bases. In germline, CDR1 is LNHNV, CDR2 YYDKDF (reference sequence). With V trimmed by 0 bases and J by 8 bases, 6 bases remained unmatched. CDR3 length: 16 residues. In DNA form, the CDR3 reads TGTGCCACCAGCAGAGATAAAGCGGGGGGGATTGGGGAGCTGTTTTTT. As protein: CATSRDKAGGIGELFF.

This chain uses TRBV7-6 with TRBJ2-2, with TRBD1 matching over 7 bases. From germline, CDR1 is SGHVS and CDR2 FNYEAQ. CDR3 length equals 14 residues. After removal of 6 bases from V and 1 base from J, the junction contained 2 bases not matched to a gene. The CDR3 DNA reads TGTGCCAGCAGAAGGACAGGGAACACCGGGGAGCTGTTTTTT. Translating it yields CASRRTGNTGELFF.

The chain has TRBV6-1 and TRBJ2-1; possibly TRBD2 for D (5 bases). Trimming pared 11 bases from V and 8 bases from J, leaving 22 bases between. The CDR3 has 14 amino acids. In germline, CDR1 is MNHNS, CDR2 SASEGT. CDR3: CAGKPDYRWDEQFF. DNA of the CDR3: TGTGCCGGAAAGCCCGACTACCGGTGGGATGAGCAGTTCTTC.

V is TRBV5-1 and J is TRBJ1-5, with TRBD1 matching 8 bases. Trimming removed 3 bases from V and 0 bases from J; junction bases left unmatched: 8. CDR1 is SGHRS, CDR2 YFSETQ, per germline. The CDR3 is 17 residues long. The CDR3 loop is CASSSETGGNSNQPQHF. Written as DNA, the CDR3 is TGCGCCAGCAGCTCTGAAACAGGGGGGAATAGCAATCAGCCCCAGCATTTT.

V and J are TRBV18 and TRBJ1-2, with TRBD1 identical over 9 bases. The germline gives CDR1 KGHSH, CDR2 LQKENI. This CDR3 has 13 amino acids. V lost 3 bases to trimming and J lost 4 bases; unmatched junction nucleotides: 0. CDR3 amino acids: CASSPTGGYGYTF. The CDR3 DNA reads as TGTGCCAGCTCACCGACAGGGGGCTATGGCTACACCTTC.

Turning to this clone: A read error may account for a junction end that differs from germline. The rearrangement links TRBV7-7 to TRBJ2-7; 7 bases agree with TRBD1. This CDR3 contains 13 residues. Germline V gives CDR1 SSHAT, CDR2 FNYEAQ (reference sequence). The DNA for the CDR3 is TGTGCTAGCAGCTTAGACAGGGACCACGAGCAGTACTTC. It translates to CASSLDRDHEQYF.

The chain employs TRBV10-3 and TRBJ1-4; D is possibly TRBD1 (5 bases). The V end lost 6 bases, the J end lost 7 bases, and 12 bases lay between the germline ends. Germline-derived CDR1 and CDR2 are ENHRY and SYGVKD. The CDR3 totals 13 residues. The chain's CDR3 is CAIRGGAGEKLFF. DNA for the CDR3: TGTGCCATCAGAGGCGGGGCCGGTGAAAAACTGTTTTTT.

In its sample, this clone was seen once. The V gene is TRBV4-1, the J gene TRBJ1-5, with D uncertain. The V gene lost 8 bases and the J gene lost 6 bases, with 14 bases spanning the gap. The germline V gene has CDR1 MGHRA and CDR2 YSYEKL. The CDR3 contains 13 residues. Written as DNA, the CDR3 is TGCGCCAGCGCGGGCTTACTGGGTCAGCCCCAGCATTTT. Translated, it gives CASAGLLGQPQHF.

The V gene is TRBV10-3, the J gene TRBJ1-4; D remains ambiguous. This CDR3 has 14 amino acids. Trimming took 4 bases from V and 10 from J, leaving 16 bases between them. Germline V CDR1 and CDR2: ENHRY, SYGVKD. The CDR3 reads CAISAPPQGGKLFF. CDR3 sequence (DNA): TGTGCCATCAGTGCCCCGCCCCAAGGCGGAAAACTGTTTTTT.

Of note for this clone: One junction end does not reproduce the germline sequence, and a read error may be involved. Other DNA sequences in the sample encode the same CDR3. The chain recombines TRBV7-6 with TRBJ2-5; 7 nucleotides match TRBD1. CDR1 is SGHVS, CDR2 FNYEAQ, per germline. The CDR3 is 14 amino acids. CDR3 protein: CASSPTGIVETQYF. As DNA, the CDR3 is TGTGCCAGCAGCCCGACAGGGATTGTTGAGACCCAATACTTC. Supplemented by reference TRBV7-6 and TRBJ2-5, the full variable domain reads GAGVSQSPRYKVTKRGQDVALRCDPISGHVSLYWYRQALGQGPEFLTYFNYEAQQDKSGLPNDRFSAERPEGSISTLTIQRTEQRDSAMYRCASSPTGIVETQYFGPGTRLLVL.

This clone occurred a few times. The chain joins TRBV19 to TRBJ1-1, with 10 nucleotides matching TRBD1. The germline gives CDR1 LNHDA, CDR2 SQIVND (reference sequence). The CDR3 is 14 amino acids. Trimming removed 5 bases from V and 5 bases from J; junction bases left unmatched: 5. CDR3 bases: TGTGCCAGTAGTGTCCGGGACAGGGGTACTGAAGCTTTCTTT. This encodes CASSVRDRGTEAFF.

The chain carries TRBV2 and TRBJ1-3; 7 bases align to TRBD1. The CDR3 is 14 amino acids. V trimming: 6 bases; J trimming: 4 bases; junction bases outside the gene matches: 6. CDR1 SNHLY and CDR2 FYNNEI come from the germline V gene. CDR3 DNA: TGTGCCAGCAGCACAACAGGGGCGGGAAACACCATATATTTT. It translates to CASSTTGAGNTIYF.

The chain couples TRBV5-1 to TRBJ2-5, with 10 bases aligning to TRBD2. The CDR3 is 14 residues long. J was trimmed by 5 bases and V by 2 bases; bases with no gene match: 3. The germline V gene encodes CDR1 SGHRS and CDR2 YFSETQ. CDR3 DNA sequence: TGCGCCAGCAGCTTAGCGGGGGGGCCGGAGACCCAGTACTTC. Protein product: CASSLAGGPETQYF.

The genes are TRBV6-1 and TRBJ2-5, with 8 bases aligning to TRBD2. CDR1 is MNHNS, CDR2 SASEGT, per germline. This CDR3 spans 15 amino acids. V lost 2 bases, J lost 5 bases, and 7 bases stayed unmatched. CDR3 loop: CASSENGRASETQYF. CDR3 DNA: TGTGCCAGCAGTGAAAACGGGAGGGCCTCGGAGACCCAGTACTTC.

This rearrangement joins TRBV7-2 to TRBJ2-5, with D possibly TRBD2 on 6 matching bases. Trimming left V 3 bases short and J 5 bases short, with 10 bases between. CDR3 length: 13 amino acids. The V gene's germline CDR1 is SGHTA and CDR2 FQGNSA. DNA of the CDR3: TGTGCCAGCAGCTTCCCTGGGGGGGAGACCCAGTACTTC. Translating it yields CASSFPGGETQYF.

This chain joins TRBV28 and TRBJ1-2, with 10 positions matching TRBD1. CDR3 length: 16 amino acids. The germline V gene has CDR1 MDHEN and CDR2 SYDVKM. Trimming took 5 bases from V and 6 from J; bases not matched to a gene: 12. The CDR3 DNA follows: TGTGCCAGCAGTCCCTTCTCCCGACAGGGGGCCAATGGCTACACCTTC. Translating gives CASSPFSRQGANGYTF.

The genes are TRBV25-1 and TRBJ2-2, with D maybe TRBD1 (5 bases). The germline CDR1 and CDR2 sequences are MGHDK and SYGVNS. The germline V and J ends were trimmed by 8 bases and 6 bases, with 16 bases remaining between them. The CDR3 totals 14 residues. The CDR3 reads CASGRALGAGELFF. The CDR3 DNA follows: TGTGCCAGCGGACGGGCCCTAGGGGCCGGGGAGCTGTTTTTT.

This clone is a singleton in its sample. The chain recombines TRBV9 with TRBJ2-5, with 7 positions matching TRBD2. The J call may be faulty, since TRBJ2-7 better matches the DNA end. The CDR3 runs 15 residues. CDR1 SGDLS and CDR2 YYNGEE come from the germline V gene. CDR3 amino acids: CASSVAAGEVYEQYF. The CDR3 region has the DNA TGTGCCAGCAGCGTAGCGGCGGGAGAGGTCTACGAGCAGTACTTC.

V is TRBV7-9 and J is TRBJ1-1; D might be TRBD1 (5 bases). Trimming pared 2 bases from V and 10 bases from J, leaving 14 bases between. In germline, CDR1 is SEHNR, CDR2 FQNEAQ (reference sequence). The CDR3 extends over 13 amino acids. CDR3 sequence (DNA): TGTGCCAGCAGCTTAAGTATTGGGGCGTCAGCTTTCTTT. The encoded protein is CASSLSIGASAFF.

In its sample, this clone was seen a few times. This sequence joins TRBV6-6 and TRBJ2-1; 12 bases agree with TRBD2. This CDR3 comprises 15 residues. CDR1 and CDR2 (germline): MNHNY, SVGAGI (reference sequence). V shed 5 bases, J shed 9 bases, and the junction held 8 bases outside the gene matches. In nucleotides, the CDR3 is TGTGCCAGCAGTCCCCTCCTAGCGGGAGGGGGTGAGCAGTTCTTC. It yields the protein CASSPLLAGGGEQFF.

The table lists this clone with a count of one. The rearrangement links TRBV4-1 to TRBJ2-1; TRBD2 agrees at 9 bases. The CDR3 sequence is 17 residues long. Germline-derived CDR1 and CDR2 are MGHRA and YSYEKL. V lost 0 bases, J lost 2 bases, and 5 bases stayed unmatched. The CDR3 is CASSQDLLAGAYNEQFF. The CDR3, as DNA: TGCGCCAGCAGCCAAGATCTTTTAGCGGGAGCCTACAATGAGCAGTTCTTC.

The chain uses TRBV7-6 and TRBJ2-3; TRBD2 is a possible D gene (6 bases). The CDR3 totals 16 residues. Trimming shortened V by 5 bases and J by 1 base, and 16 bases separated the two germline ends. Germline V gives CDR1 SGHVS, CDR2 FNYEAQ. The CDR3 loop reads CASSPSRDWRTDTQYF. CDR3 DNA: TGTGCCAGCAGCCCAAGTCGGGACTGGCGCACAGATACGCAGTATTTT. The complete variable domain, with remaining parts taken from reference TRBV7-6 and TRBJ2-3, reads GAGVSQSPRYKVTKRGQDVALRCDPISGHVSLYWYRQALGQGPEFLTYFNYEAQQDKSGLPNDRFSAERPEGSISTLTIQRTEQRDSAMYRCASSPSRDWRTDTQYFGPGTRLTVL.

This chain uses TRBV10-1 with TRBJ1-2; no clear D gene. In germline, CDR1 is WNHNN, CDR2 SYGVQD (reference sequence). The V end lost 0 bases, the J end lost 8 bases, and 7 bases lay between the germline ends. The CDR3 totals 12 residues. CDR3 in DNA: TGCGCCAGCAGTGAGTCCACGAGGGGCTACACCTTC. Encoded protein: CASSESTRGYTF.

This clone has a handful of counts. Distinct nucleotide sequences in the sample also encode this CDR3. V is TRBV5-1 and J is TRBJ2-1, with D unresolved. V shed 4 bases and J shed 1 base, with 15 bases lying between them. CDR1 and CDR2 from the germline V gene are SGHRS and YFSETQ. The CDR3 consists of 16 residues. CDR3 nucleotide sequence: TGCGCCAGCAGCGCTGGCACTACCCCTTCCTACAATGAGCAGTTCTTC. Protein sequence: CASSAGTTPSYNEQFF.

This chain uses TRBV19 with TRBJ1-6; D not resolved. Deletions cut 4 bases from V and 4 bases from J, with 8 bases between. Germline CDR1 and CDR2: LNHDA and SQIVND (reference sequence). The CDR3 contains 14 residues. CDR3 nucleotides: TGTGCCAGTAGTACGGACTTATATAATTCACCCCTCCACTTT. As protein: CASSTDLYNSPLHF.

V usage is TRBV2 and J usage is TRBJ2-1; possible D gene TRBD2, 6 bases. The CDR3 spans 16 residues. Per germline, CDR1 SNHLY and CDR2 FYNNEI. V was clipped by 0 bases and J by 3 bases, with 12 bases between them. CDR3 DNA sequence: TGTGCCAGCAGTGAAGCACGAGCGGGCTTCTACAATGAGCAGTTCTTC. It translates to CASSEARAGFYNEQFF.

This clone has more than one count but fewer than ten. The rearrangement links TRBV14 to TRBJ1-3, with D possibly TRBD1 on 5 matching bases. Trimming cost V 4 bases and J 2 bases, with 15 bases left between them. The germline V gene encodes CDR1 SGHDN and CDR2 FVKESK. The CDR3 is made up of 16 amino acids. For the CDR3, the DNA is TGTGCCAGCAGCCCAACAGGAGCTGGTCCTGGAAACACCATATATTTT. Translated, it gives CASSPTGAGPGNTIYF. The whole variable domain, filled in from reference TRBV14 and TRBJ1-3, reads EAGVTQFPSHSVIEKGQTVTLRCDPISGHDNLYWYRRVMGKEIKFLLHFVKESKQDESGMPNNRFLAERTGGTYSTLKVQPAELEDSGVYFCASSPTGAGPGNTIYFGEGSWLTVV.